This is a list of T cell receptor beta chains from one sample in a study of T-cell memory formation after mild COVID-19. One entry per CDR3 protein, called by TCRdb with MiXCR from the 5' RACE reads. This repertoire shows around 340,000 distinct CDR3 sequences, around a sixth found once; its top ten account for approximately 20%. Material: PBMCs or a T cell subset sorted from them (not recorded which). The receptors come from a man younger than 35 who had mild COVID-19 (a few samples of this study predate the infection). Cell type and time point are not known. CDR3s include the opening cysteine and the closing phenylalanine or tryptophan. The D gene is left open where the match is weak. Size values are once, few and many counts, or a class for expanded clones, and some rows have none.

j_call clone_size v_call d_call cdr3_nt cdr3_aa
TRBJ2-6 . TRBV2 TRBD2 TGTGCCAGCACGGGAGGCATCTCTGGGGCCAACGTCCTGACTTTC CASTGGISGANVLTF
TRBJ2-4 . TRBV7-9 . TGTGCCAGCAGCCCCCCAAAGATTTCCCAAGCAAGGGACCCCGAAAACATTCAGTACTTC CASSPPKISQARDPENIQYF
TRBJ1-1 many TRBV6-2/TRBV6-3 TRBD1 TGTGCCAGCGTTAGGAGGCCGGGACAGGGGACCCCAAAGAACACTGAAGCTTTCTTT CASVRRPGQGTPKNTEAFF
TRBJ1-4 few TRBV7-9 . TGTGCCAGCAGCTTCTCAGGGAATGAAAAACTGTTTTTT CASSFSGNEKLFF
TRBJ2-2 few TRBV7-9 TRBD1 TGTGCCAGCAGTATTGGGACAGGGGAAACCGGGGAGCTGTTTTTT CASSIGTGETGELFF
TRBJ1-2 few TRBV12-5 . TGTGCTAGTGGTCCCCTTGGCTACACCTTC CASGPLGYTF
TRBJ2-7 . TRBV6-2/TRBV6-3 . TGTGCCAGCAGTTACCCCCCGGGACTCGACTCCTACGAGCAGTACTTC CASSYPPGLDSYEQYF
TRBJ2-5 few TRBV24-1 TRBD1 TGTGCCACCAGTGACCCCGGGACAGGGGGGGAGACCCAGTACTTC CATSDPGTGGETQYF
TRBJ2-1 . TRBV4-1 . TGCGCCAGCAGCCAAAACGGACCCTCCGAGCAGTTCTTC CASSQNGPSEQFF
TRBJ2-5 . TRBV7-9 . TGTGCCAGCAGTTCTCGGGACACTGAGACCCAGTACTTC CASSSRDTETQYF
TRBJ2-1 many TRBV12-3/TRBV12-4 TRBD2 TGTGCCAGCAGTTCCGGGGGGGCTTACAATGAGCAGTTCTTC CASSSGGAYNEQFF
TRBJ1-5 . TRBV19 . TGTGCCAGTAGTATTATGATGCTGGGCGTCAATCAGCCCCAGCATTTT CASSIMMLGVNQPQHF
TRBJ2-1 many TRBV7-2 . TGTGCCAGCAGCCTACAGGGAGGACGGGACAATGAGCAGTTCTTC CASSLQGGRDNEQFF
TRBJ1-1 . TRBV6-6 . TGTGCCAGCAAAAACTCGTGGGAAAGGACTGAAGCTTTCTTT CASKNSWERTEAFF
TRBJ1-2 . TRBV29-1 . TGCAGCGTTGTACAGAACTATGGCTACACCTTC CSVVQNYGYTF
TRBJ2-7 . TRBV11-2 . TGTGCCAGCAGCTTAGTTAGGTCAGGGGGGGTCGAACAGTACTTC CASSLVRSGGVEQYF
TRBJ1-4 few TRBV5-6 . TGTGCCAGCAGCTTGATGAAGGGTAGCGAAAAACTGTTTTTT CASSLMKGSEKLFF
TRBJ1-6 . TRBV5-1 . TGCGCCAGCAGCTTGGGACAGGATAATTCACCCCTCCACTTT CASSLGQDNSPLHF
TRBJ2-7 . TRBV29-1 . TGCAGCGTTGGGGCAGAGGGTCCCGTCGAGCAGTACTTC CSVGAEGPVEQYF
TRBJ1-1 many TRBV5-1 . TGCGCCAGCAGCTTGGACGCCGGGAGAAGGTACACTGAAGCTTTCTTT CASSLDAGRRYTEAFF
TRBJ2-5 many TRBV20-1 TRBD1 TGCAGTGCTTCTCGGGACAGCCAAGAGACCCAGTACTTC CSASRDSQETQYF
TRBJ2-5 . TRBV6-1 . TGTGCCAGCAGTAAGGGGTTTCGGGAGACCCAGTACTTC CASSKGFRETQYF
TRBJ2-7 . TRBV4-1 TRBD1 TGCGCCAGCAGCCAAGTGGGACAGGGGGCCAACGAGCAGTACTTC CASSQVGQGANEQYF
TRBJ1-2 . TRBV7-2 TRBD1 TGTGCCAGCAGCATACAGGGGGCCCTCGCTAACTATGGCTACACCTTC CASSIQGALANYGYTF
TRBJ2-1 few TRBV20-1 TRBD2 TGCAGTGCCGGACTAGCGGGGGACTACAATGAGCAGTTCTTC CSAGLAGDYNEQFF
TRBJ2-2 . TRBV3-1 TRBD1 TGTGCCAGCAGCCAAGATCTGAGACAGGGTAACACCGGGGAGCTGTTTTTT CASSQDLRQGNTGELFF
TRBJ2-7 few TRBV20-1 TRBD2 TGCAGTGCCCCGACTAGCGGGGGTTTCGAGCAGTACTTC CSAPTSGGFEQYF
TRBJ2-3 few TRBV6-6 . TGTGCCAGCAGTTCAGTAGGGGGCGGAGGGGGTACGCAGTATTTT CASSSVGGGGGTQYF
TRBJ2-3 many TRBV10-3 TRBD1 TGTGCCATCAGTGAAGGGACAGGGGGGGCAGATACGCAGTATTTT CAISEGTGGADTQYF
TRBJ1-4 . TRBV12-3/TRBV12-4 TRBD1 TGTGCCAGCAGTTTGGCGACAGGGGGCGTAGGTGAAAAACTGTTTTTT CASSLATGGVGEKLFF
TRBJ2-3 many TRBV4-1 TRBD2 TGCGCCAGCAGCCACACTAGCGGGGACACAGATACGCAGTATTTT CASSHTSGDTDTQYF
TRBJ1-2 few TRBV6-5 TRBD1 TGTGCCAGCAGGCTGCGACAGGGGAACTATGGCTACACCTTC CASRLRQGNYGYTF
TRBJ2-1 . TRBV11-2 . TGTGCCAGCAGCCGCAGGGGTCTTCGGGACTCTAATGAGCAGTTCTTC CASSRRGLRDSNEQFF
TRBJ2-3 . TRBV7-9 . TGTGCCAGCAGCTACGCAGGGGACTTAGATACGCAGTATTTT CASSYAGDLDTQYF
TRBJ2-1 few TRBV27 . TGTGCCAGCAGTTCGTTGGAGTCCTACAATGAGCAGTTCTTC CASSSLESYNEQFF
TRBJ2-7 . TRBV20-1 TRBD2 TGCAGTGCTAGGGGACTAGCGGGTATCTCCTACGAGCAGTACTTC CSARGLAGISYEQYF
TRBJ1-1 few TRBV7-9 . TGTGCCAGCAGCGTTACAGTAGAAGCTTTCTTT CASSVTVEAFF
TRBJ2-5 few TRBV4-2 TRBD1 TGTGCCAGCAGCCAAGATCAGGGGGCCCGATTGGTGGCCCAGTACTTC CASSQDQGARLVAQYF
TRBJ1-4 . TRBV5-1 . TGCGCCAGCAGGCCCGAATCCGGGGGGAATGAAAAACTGTTTTTT CASRPESGGNEKLFF
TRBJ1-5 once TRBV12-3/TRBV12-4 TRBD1 TGTGCCAGCAGTACCGGGACAGATAATCAGCCCCAGCATTTT CASSTGTDNQPQHF
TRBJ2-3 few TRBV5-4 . TGTGCCAGCAGTCGCGTGTCGGCAGATACGCAGTATTTT CASSRVSADTQYF
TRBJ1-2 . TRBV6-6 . TGTGCCAGCAGTTACTGGACGGTGGATGGCTACACCTTC CASSYWTVDGYTF
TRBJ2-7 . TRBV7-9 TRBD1 TGTGCCAGCAGCCACCGGACAGGGGACTACGAGCAGTACTTC CASSHRTGDYEQYF
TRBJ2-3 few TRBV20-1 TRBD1 TGCAGTGCTATCGGGGACAGTGCTAGCACAGATACGCAGTATTTT CSAIGDSASTDTQYF
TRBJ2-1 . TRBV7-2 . TGTGCCAGCAGCTCCCACGGCGGCGATGAGCAGTTCTTC CASSSHGGDEQFF
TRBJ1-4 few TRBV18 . TGTGCCAGCTCAGCTAAAGATGAAAAACTGTTTTTT CASSAKDEKLFF
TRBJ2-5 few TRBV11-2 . TGTGCCAGCAGCTTAGTTTCGTACCAAGAGACCCAGTACTTC CASSLVSYQETQYF
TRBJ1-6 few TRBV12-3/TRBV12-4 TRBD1 TGTGCCAGCAGTCCATCCGGGACAGGGGGCAATTCACCCCTCCACTTT CASSPSGTGGNSPLHF
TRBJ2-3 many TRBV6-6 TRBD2 TGTGCCAGCAGACATCTAGCGGTCGATACGCAGTATTTT CASRHLAVDTQYF
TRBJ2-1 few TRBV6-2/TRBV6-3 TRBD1 TGTGCCAGCGTTCAGGGGGACTCCTACAATGAGCAGTTCTTC CASVQGDSYNEQFF